This entry describes one T cell receptor beta chain. The antigen is undetermined. The repertoire was sequenced with immunoSEQ multiplex PCR; TCRdb's copy has only in-frame clones and lacks some. This sample yields about 150,000 clones, of which 65% to 90% are seen a single time; more than 7.5% belongs to the top ten. The data stem from a study of T cell responses to AZD1222 COVID-19 vaccine. Findings of the study overall: Variant regions that are unmutated are reportedly the target of nearly half of spike-specific TCRs.

The sequences come from peripheral blood, collected 28 days after the second dose of the MenACWY control vaccine. The receptor was derived from an adult who received the MenACWY meningococcal vaccine as a control.

As DNA, the CDR3 is TGTGCCAGCAGCTTAGTCGTAGCGAACACCGGGGAGCTGTTTTTT. It yields the protein CASSLVVANTGELFF. The chain couples TRBV11-3 to TRBJ2-2; D is undetermined. The V end lost 1 base, the J end lost 0 bases, and 6 bases lay between the germline ends. Looked up from germline, CDR1 is SGHNT and CDR2 is YENEEA. This CDR3 contains 15 residues.